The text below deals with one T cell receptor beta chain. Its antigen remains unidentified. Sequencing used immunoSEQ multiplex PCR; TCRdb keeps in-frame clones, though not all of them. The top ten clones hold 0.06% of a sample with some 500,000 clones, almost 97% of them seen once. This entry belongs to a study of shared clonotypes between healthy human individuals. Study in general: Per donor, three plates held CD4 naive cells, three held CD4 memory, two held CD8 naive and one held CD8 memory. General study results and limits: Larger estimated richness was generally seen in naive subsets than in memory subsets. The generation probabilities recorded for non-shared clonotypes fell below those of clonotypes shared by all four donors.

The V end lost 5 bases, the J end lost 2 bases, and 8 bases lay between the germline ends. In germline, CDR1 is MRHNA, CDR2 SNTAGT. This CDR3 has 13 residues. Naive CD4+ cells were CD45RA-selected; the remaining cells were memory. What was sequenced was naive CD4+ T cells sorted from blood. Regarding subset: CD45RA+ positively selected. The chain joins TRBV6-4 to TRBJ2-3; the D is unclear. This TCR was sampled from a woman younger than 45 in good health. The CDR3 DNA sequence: TGTGCCAGCAGTAGGTGGGACACAGATACGCAGTATTTT. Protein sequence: CASSRWDTDTQYF.